These 11 T cell receptor beta chains originate from one sample sequenced in a study of T-cell memory formation after mild COVID-19 (dated by TCRdb to 2020 to 2022). Libraries were built with 5' RACE. The reads were generated on an Illumina NovaSeq 6000. Using fastp at Q25 and MiXCR, TCRdb reprocessed the public reads and kept productive beta chains. One record per CDR3 amino acid sequence lists the most common genes and DNA. Here the sample has roughly 150,000 distinct CDR3 sequences; more than 12% occur a single time. Of the sample, 13% to 15% falls within the top ten clones. The sample was PBMCs or a T cell subset sorted from them (not recorded which). The receptors were sampled from an adult woman who had mild COVID-19 (a few samples of this study predate the infection). The sample titles of this study are shuffled in the database, so cell type and time point are left out; the donor was told from shared clones.

The chain combines TRBV4-2 with TRBJ1-2, with D hard to call. Germline V gene sequence: CDR1 LGHNA, CDR2 YNFKEQ. This CDR3 spans 16 amino acids. V lost 4 bases and J 4 bases, leaving 19 bases between the germline ends. CDR3 residues: CASSRESTAFGYGYTF. The CDR3 bases are TGTGCCAGCAGCCGAGAATCCACAGCTTTCGGCTATGGCTACACCTTC.

In its sample, this clonotype was seen a few times. The V call is TRBV30, the J call TRBJ1-6; 7 nucleotides line up with TRBD1. CDR3 length: 16 amino acids. Germline V gene lookup returns CDR1 GTSNPN and CDR2 SVGIG (reference sequence). The V gene end was trimmed by 0 bases and the J gene end by 6 bases; junction bases not matched to a gene: 8. The CDR3 DNA reads as TGTGCCTGGAGTGTTAAGGGGGCGCTCGGTAATTCACCCCTCCACTTT. Translated, it gives CAWSVKGALGNSPLHF.

This clonotype was observed a handful of times. The rearrangement links TRBV2 to TRBJ2-1, with D possibly matching TRBD2 (5 bases). The CDR3 has 11 residues. Between the trimmed V and J ends, which lost 7 bases and 9 bases, there was a span of 10 bases. Germline V lookup: CDR1 SNHLY, CDR2 FYNNEI. This CDR3 is CASMEVGEQFF. The DNA of the CDR3 is TGTGCCAGCATGGAGGTTGGTGAGCAGTTCTTC.

This clonotype was observed a few times. The rearrangement uses TRBV7-9 and TRBJ2-7; the D gene could be TRBD1 or TRBD2 (5 bases each). The CDR3 totals 14 residues. The V end was cut by 5 bases, the J end by 2 bases, with 13 bases between. Per germline, CDR1 SEHNR and CDR2 FQNEAQ (reference sequence). This CDR3 reads CASSTGPGPYEQYF. In DNA, the CDR3 is TGTGCCAGCAGCACGGGACCGGGGCCCTACGAGCAGTACTTC.

This clonotype occurred a few times. V and J are TRBV4-1 and TRBJ2-6, with D possibly TRBD2 on 6 matching bases. CDR1 is MGHRA, CDR2 YSYEKL, per germline. The CDR3 loop spans 17 amino acids. V was trimmed by 1 base and J by 0 bases, leaving 10 bases between them. CDR3 region: CASSQVSGGSGANVLTF. The CDR3, as DNA: TGCGCCAGCAGCCAAGTTTCCGGGGGCTCTGGGGCCAACGTCCTGACTTTC.

This chain links TRBV4-1 with TRBJ2-7; D may be TRBD1 (5 bases). This CDR3 spans 13 amino acids. V lost 4 bases and J lost 2, with 9 bases in between. Germline values: CDR1 MGHRA, CDR2 YSYEKL. CDR3 region: CASSLDIAYEQYF. CDR3 in DNA: TGCGCCAGCAGCCTGGACATTGCCTACGAGCAGTACTTC.

The rearrangement uses TRBV5-4 and TRBJ1-2; no reliable D call. Germline V gene sequence: CDR1 SGHNT, CDR2 YYREEE (reference sequence). This CDR3 is built from 12 residues. V shed 4 bases and J shed 4 bases, with 8 bases lying between them. CDR3 amino acids: CASSLDSYGYTF. In DNA form, the CDR3 reads TGTGCCAGCAGCCTAGATTCCTATGGCTACACCTTC.

The J gene is TRBJ2-1, the V gene TRBV6-6, with 7 bases aligning to TRBD1. The germline CDR1 and CDR2 sequences are MNHNY and SVGAGI (reference sequence). There are 14 residues in the CDR3. V shed 2 bases and J 7 bases; nucleotides not matched to a gene: 5. The CDR3 nucleotides read TGTGCCAGCAGTTACCCGACAGGGATAAATGAGCAGTTCTTC. This sequence encodes CASSYPTGINEQFF.

In this sample, this clonotype turned up a few times. The chain employs TRBV5-4 and TRBJ1-1, with 7 bases matching TRBD1. V was clipped by 6 bases and J by 0 bases; unmatched bases: 5. The V gene's germline CDR1 is SGHNT and CDR2 YYREEE (reference sequence). The CDR3 length is 14 residues. CDR3 sequence: CASTKTGMNTEAFF. The CDR3 bases are TGTGCCAGCACTAAGACAGGGATGAACACTGAAGCTTTCTTT.

This clonotype was detected only a few times. This rearrangement joins TRBV9 to TRBJ2-3; possibly TRBD1 or TRBD2 for D (5 bases each). Trimming pared 3 bases from V and 3 bases from J, leaving 11 bases between. The CDR3 is 14 amino acids. Germline-derived CDR1 and CDR2 are SGDLS and YYNGEE. This CDR3 is CASSAGTQTDTQYF. Here the CDR3 DNA reads TGTGCCAGCAGCGCAGGGACGCAAACAGATACGCAGTATTTT.

This clonotype occurred many times. The chain employs TRBV7-9 and TRBJ2-7; TRBD2 agrees at 12 bases. V trimming: 3 bases; J trimming: 3 bases; junction bases outside the gene matches: 3. The germline V gene encodes CDR1 SEHNR and CDR2 FQNEAQ (reference sequence). This CDR3 contains 15 residues. The CDR3 reads CASSFGLAGYYEQYF. In DNA form, the CDR3 reads TGTGCCAGCAGCTTTGGACTAGCGGGATACTACGAGCAGTACTTC.